These 25 T cell receptor beta chains originate from one sample sequenced in a study of blood T cell repertoires in COVID-19. Produced via immunoSEQ multiplex PCR; TCRdb's table is partial and in-frame only. The profile shows around 100,000 clones, roughly four fifths of them singletons. The specimen sequenced was peripheral blood. The receptors were gathered from a man between 65 and 80 years old with acute or convalescent COVID-19.

The chain combines TRBV28 with TRBJ1-5, with TRBD1 matching 12 bases. V was clipped by 6 bases and J by 7 bases; unmatched bases: 7. The CDR3 extends over 15 amino acids. Germline V gives CDR1 MDHEN, CDR2 SYDVKM. The CDR3 nucleotides are TGTGCCAGCAGGGAGGGACAGGGGGCCGGGCAGCCCCAGCATTTT. Amino acid sequence: CASREGQGAGQPQHF.

The chain links TRBV27 to TRBJ1-6; no clear D. CDR1 and CDR2 from the germline V gene are MNHEY and SMNVEV (reference sequence). V shed 0 bases and J shed 8 bases, with 11 bases lying between them. The CDR3 consists of 15 residues. The chain's CDR3 is CASSLSSGEHSPLHF. CDR3 nucleotide sequence: TGTGCCAGCAGTTTATCCTCCGGGGAGCATTCACCCCTCCACTTT.

V is TRBV6-6 and J is TRBJ2-3, with D maybe TRBD2 (6 bases). V gave up 0 bases and J gave up 10 bases, with 14 bases separating them. The CDR3 covers 14 residues. Germline CDR1 MNHNY, CDR2 SVGAGI (reference sequence). DNA of the CDR3: TGTGCCAGCAGTTACTCCGCGGGCGGGGCGGCGCAGTATTTT. It is translated as CASSYSAGGAAQYF.

This clone was picked up a small number of times. This rearrangement joins TRBV7-3 to TRBJ2-7; possible D gene TRBD2, 5 bases. The V gene lost 2 bases and the J gene lost 3 bases, with 14 bases spanning the gap. CDR3 length: 15 residues. Germline CDR1 reads SGHTA; CDR2 reads FQGTGA. CDR3: CASSLVGGSVYEQYF. The CDR3 DNA follows: TGTGCCAGCAGCTTAGTCGGAGGTAGCGTCTACGAGCAGTACTTC.

The chain recombines TRBV4-2 with TRBJ1-3, with D uncertain. The V end was cut by 3 bases, the J end by 0 bases, with 12 bases between. Germline CDR1 and CDR2: LGHNA and YNFKEQ. This CDR3 has 16 residues. The CDR3 spells CASSQAVAVSGNTIYF. CDR3 sequence (DNA): TGTGCCAGCAGCCAGGCTGTGGCGGTCTCTGGAAACACCATATATTTT.

The chain carries TRBV9 and TRBJ1-1; TRBD1 aligns across 7 bases. CDR1 is SGDLS, CDR2 YYNGEE, per germline. This CDR3 region has 12 residues. V shed 0 bases and J 12 bases; nucleotides not matched to a gene: 5. For the CDR3, the DNA is TGTGCCAGCAGCGTAGAGACAGGGAGGACTTTCTTT. Amino acids: CASSVETGRTFF.

The V and J genes are TRBV6-6 and TRBJ2-6; tentative D call: TRBD2 (6 bases). This CDR3 comprises 18 residues. Germline values: CDR1 MNHNY, CDR2 SVGAGI (reference sequence). The V end was cut by 6 bases, the J end by 3 bases, with 21 bases between. CDR3 DNA sequence: TGTGCCAGCAGCCGAGCCGGGAGAGGGTTGAGTGGGGCCAACGTCCTGACTTTC. Translating it yields CASSRAGRGLSGANVLTF.

The genes are TRBV10-2 and TRBJ2-3, with 9 bases aligning to TRBD2. This CDR3 contains 14 residues. Trimming removed 7 bases from V and 1 base from J; junction bases left unmatched: 3. Per the germline V gene, CDR1 is WSHSY and CDR2 is SAAADI. CDR3 loop: CASTWTSGTDTQYF. CDR3 nucleotides: TGCGCCAGCACCTGGACTAGCGGCACAGATACGCAGTATTTT.

This chain connects TRBV4-1 to TRBJ1-4, with a weak D call TRBD1 (6 bases). Trimming removed 2 bases from V and 5 bases from J, with 6 bases in between. Germline V gives CDR1 MGHRA, CDR2 YSYEKL. The CDR3 length is 13 residues. CDR3 amino acids: CASSQQGNEKLFF. CDR3 bases: TGCGCCAGCAGCCAACAGGGGAATGAAAAACTGTTTTTT.

V and J are TRBV2 and TRBJ2-5; possible D gene TRBD2, 6 bases. The CDR3 spans 16 residues. Trimming removed 6 bases at V and 2 bases at J, with 19 bases between. Germline CDR1 reads SNHLY; CDR2 reads FYNNEI. The CDR3 sequence: CASRILSVGSQETQYF. The CDR3 DNA is TGTGCCAGCAGGATCCTCTCGGTCGGGAGTCAAGAGACCCAGTACTTC.

The V call is TRBV20-1, the J call TRBJ1-5; 8 bases are a match to TRBD1. The CDR3 has 15 residues. From germline, CDR1 is DFQATT and CDR2 SNEGSKA (reference sequence). V gave up 5 bases and J gave up 6 bases; unmatched junction bases: 12. The CDR3 loop is CSAGESQGAAQPQHF. The CDR3 nucleotides read TGCAGTGCTGGTGAGAGCCAGGGGGCCGCTCAGCCCCAGCATTTT.

This clone has only a few counts. Its ends do not fully match the called genes, so a read error is possible. V gene TRBV11-2 combines with J gene TRBJ1-6; a possible D gene is TRBD1 (5 bases). Germline V gene data show CDR1 as SGHAT and CDR2 as FQNNGV. The CDR3 contains 15 residues. The CDR3 DNA follows: TGTGCCAGCACCTTATCGGCAGGGTCGGATTCACCCCTCCACTTT. As protein: CASTLSAGSDSPLHF.

The chain links TRBV30 to TRBJ2-1, with unresolved D. CDR1 and CDR2 (germline): GTSNPN, SVGIG (reference sequence). V dropped 8 bases and J dropped 2 bases, with 10 bases sitting between them. The CDR3 has 12 residues. CDR3 amino acids: CAASTAYNEQFF. For the CDR3, the DNA is TGTGCCGCCAGTACAGCCTACAATGAGCAGTTCTTC.

The chain combines TRBV30 with TRBJ2-7; 7 bases fit TRBD1. The trim removed 5 bases at V and 4 bases at J, leaving 8 bases unmatched. Germline-derived CDR1 and CDR2 are GTSNPN and SVGIG (reference sequence). The CDR3 covers 13 residues. The CDR3 region is CAWQTGTVYEQYF. In nucleotides, the CDR3 is TGTGCCTGGCAAACCGGGACAGTATACGAGCAGTACTTC. The full variable domain, with the rest looked up from reference TRBV30 and TRBJ2-7, is SQTIHQWPATLVQPVGSPLSLECTVEGTSNPNLYWYRQAAGRGLQLLFYSVGIGQISSEVPQNLSASRPQDRQFILSSKKLLLSDSGFYLCAWQTGTVYEQYFGPGTRLTVT.

This chain joins TRBV6-1 and TRBJ2-7; 10 bases fit TRBD2. CDR1 and CDR2 (germline): MNHNS, SASEGT. Trimming removed 2 bases from V and 3 bases from J; junction bases left unmatched: 7. The CDR3 extends over 16 amino acids. The CDR3 reads CASSETMASGGYEQYF. Here the CDR3 DNA reads TGTGCCAGCAGTGAAACGATGGCTAGCGGGGGCTACGAGCAGTACTTC.

The J gene is TRBJ2-5, the V gene TRBV5-1; maybe TRBD2 (7 bases). Trimming stripped 0 bases from V and 5 bases from J, with 20 bases between. The CDR3 has 17 amino acids. Looked up from germline, CDR1 is SGHRS and CDR2 is YFSETQ. In nucleotides, the CDR3 is TGCGCCAGCAGCTTGGGATCGGGGGGCAGGGTACTCGAGACCCAGTACTTC. Translation: CASSLGSGGRVLETQYF.

J is TRBJ2-5 and V is TRBV10-3; weak D call: TRBD1 (6 bases). Deletions cut 2 bases from V and 4 bases from J, with 14 bases between. This CDR3 is built from 15 residues. The germline gives CDR1 ENHRY, CDR2 SYGVKD. The CDR3 DNA sequence: TGTGCCATCAGTGAGACAGGGACGATTGGAGAGACCCAGTACTTC. The encoded protein is CAISETGTIGETQYF.

The chain combines TRBV6-1 with TRBJ2-3; TRBD1 is a possible D gene (5 bases). Germline assignment: CDR1 MNHNS and CDR2 SASEGT. CDR3 length: 15 residues. V lost 0 bases to trimming and J lost 3 bases, with 10 bases between them. CDR3 protein: CASSEALRATDTQYF. CDR3 DNA: TGTGCCAGCAGTGAAGCTCTCAGGGCGACAGATACGCAGTATTTT.

The J gene is TRBJ2-3, the V gene TRBV10-2; D is undetermined. Trimming cost V 10 bases and J 3 bases, with 8 bases left between them. Germline CDR1 and CDR2: WSHSY and SAAADI. The CDR3 spans 11 residues. As DNA, the CDR3 is TGCGCCACAAGCCAAACAGATACGCAGTATTTT. Its translation: CATSQTDTQYF.

The chain recombines TRBV9 with TRBJ1-2; 9 bases line up with TRBD1. Germline V lookup: CDR1 SGDLS, CDR2 YYNGEE. The CDR3 covers 14 residues. V was pared by 0 bases and J by 8 bases, with 5 bases of the junction left unmatched. The CDR3 protein is CASSVDRTGVGYTF. The CDR3 DNA follows: TGTGCCAGCAGCGTAGACAGGACAGGGGTCGGCTACACCTTC.

This chain links TRBV5-4 with TRBJ2-3; TRBD2 aligns across 11 bases. The V and J ends lost 5 bases and 0 bases, in that order; junction bases with no gene match: 5. The length of the CDR3 is 16 residues. Germline CDR1 SGHNT, CDR2 YYREEE (reference sequence). Here the CDR3 reads CASSRTSGGSTDTQYF. The CDR3 DNA reads TGTGCCAGCAGTCGAACTAGCGGGGGAAGCACAGATACGCAGTATTTT.

V and J are TRBV2 and TRBJ1-1; 8 positions agree with TRBD1. The ends lost 7 bases at V and 4 bases at J; junction bases unmatched: 11. This CDR3 contains 15 residues. Per the germline V gene, CDR1 is SNHLY and CDR2 is FYNNEI. The CDR3 region has the DNA TGTGCCAGCACCTTATTGCAGGGGGCCGGCACTGAAGCTTTCTTT. Translating it yields CASTLLQGAGTEAFF.

The V and J genes are TRBV5-8 and TRBJ1-5; possible D gene TRBD1, 5 bases. This CDR3 is 17 amino acids long. The V and J ends lost 6 bases and 0 bases respectively, with 19 bases between them. CDR1 SGHTS and CDR2 YDEGEE come from the germline V gene. DNA of the CDR3: TGTGCCAGCACGATAAGACAAGCAGGGTTTAGCAATCAGCCCCAGCATTTT. Amino acids: CASTIRQAGFSNQPQHF.

A few counts support this clone. The chain joins TRBV2 to TRBJ2-1; 9 nucleotides match TRBD2. Germline trimming cut 6 bases from V and 8 bases from J; bases unmatched to any gene: 20. CDR3 length: 18 amino acids. Per germline, CDR1 SNHLY and CDR2 FYNNEI. CDR3 DNA: TGTGCCAGCAGGGCCGGGACTAGCCTAACGGGGGTGAGGGATGAGCAGTTCTTC. It translates to CASRAGTSLTGVRDEQFF.

V and J are TRBV3-1 (or the pseudogene TRBV3-2) and TRBJ2-2; 10 bases are shared with TRBD1. V lost 5 bases to trimming and J lost 2 bases; unmatched junction nucleotides: 5. Germline V gene lookup returns CDR1 LGHDT and CDR2 YNNKEL (reference sequence). The CDR3 contains 16 residues. CDR3 sequence: CASSRGQGTNTGELFF. The CDR3 coding sequence is TGTGCCAGCAGCAGGGGACAGGGGACAAACACCGGGGAGCTGTTTTTT.